The text below deals with one T cell receptor (beta chain). The antigen is unknown. V was clipped by 4 bases and J by 1 base; unmatched bases: 10. Germline V gene data show CDR1 as KGHSH and CDR2 as LQKENI. This CDR3 contains 18 residues. This sample is drawn from a study of shared clonotypes between healthy human individuals. General study results and limits: Large sequencing depth failed to make sorted-subset sequencing complete, rarefaction showed. Sharing across four donors was highest in naive CD4 (roughly 5%) and lowest in memory CD8 (about 0.4%).

Splitting the CD4+ cells yielded a CD45RA+ naive subset and a CD45RA-negative memory subset. The input for sorted-subset replicate PCRs was approximately 210 ng DNA, tens of thousands of T cell genomes. Profiling relied on immunoSEQ multiplex PCR, and the TCRdb table lists in-frame clones only, not all of them. Altogether some 660,000 clones are present, more than 70% being singletons, with the ten largest covering about 1.8%. This chain joins TRBV18 and TRBJ2-2; TRBD1 matches 9 bases. This receptor was identified in a young woman in good health. The sequencing sample was made of memory CD4+ T cells sorted from blood. Documented subset: CD45RA-negative fraction. The CDR3 is CASSLGQGPSWNTGELFF. The CDR3 nucleotides read TGTGCCAGCTCACTGGGACAGGGACCCTCATGGAACACCGGGGAGCTGTTTTTT.